The 25 T cell receptor beta chains below were found in one sample sequenced in a study of blood T cells in healthy people across ages (dated by TCRdb to between 2014 and 2017). The library came from 5' RACE. TCRdb lists the instrument as Illumina HiSeq 2500. The second PCR ran for about 7 to 11 cycles and used a J-beta primer mix along with a sample-barcoded 5' primer. In-frame beta chains were kept once TCRdb had trimmed the public reads at Q25 with fastp and called clones with MiXCR. Each CDR3 protein appears once, grouped with its most common genes and DNA. Within this sample are about 1.6 million distinct CDR3 sequences, with approximately 32% of them counted one time only. Jointly, the top ten make up around 10% of the sample. What was sequenced was blood. These receptors were collected from a woman aged 30 to 39 in good health.

Points on this clonotype: Given a much more abundant clone one base away, this may be a read error. The V gene is TRBV29-1, the J gene TRBJ2-5; TRBD1 matches at 8 bases. The V gene's germline CDR1 is SQVTM and CDR2 ANQGSEA. The CDR3 runs 14 residues. V lost 7 bases, J lost 4 bases, and 11 bases stayed unmatched. CDR3 bases: TGCAGCGCCCCGGGGCCAGGGGGCGTAGAGACCCAGTACTTC. The encoded protein is CSAPGPGGVETQYF.

The sample holds a few counts of this clonotype. CDR3 in DNA: TGTGCCAGCAGCCAAGATTGGGGAGGATTCTACACCTTC. This codes for CASSQDWGGFYTF. The chain joins TRBV14 to TRBJ1-2; D is undetermined. The CDR3 runs 13 residues. Germline assignment: CDR1 SGHDN and CDR2 FVKESK. Between the trimmed V and J ends, which lost 0 bases and 10 bases, there was a span of 12 bases.

This clonotype was observed many times. This sequence joins TRBV14 and TRBJ2-2; 7 bases line up with TRBD2. Germline CDR1 and CDR2: SGHDN and FVKESK. Trimming at V came to 0 bases and at J to 1 base, leaving 2 bases not matched to a gene. The CDR3 is 16 residues long. Here the CDR3 reads CASSQELARNTGELFF. The CDR3 DNA reads TGTGCCAGCAGCCAAGAACTAGCGAGGAACACCGGGGAGCTGTTTTTT.

The V and J genes are TRBV12-3 or TRBV12-4 and TRBJ2-3; D is unclear. The CDR3 is 12 amino acids. V was cut by 8 bases and J by 3 bases, with 9 bases left in between. CDR3 loop: CASGPDTDTQYF. The DNA of the CDR3 is TGTGCCAGCGGTCCGGATACAGATACGCAGTATTTT.

This clonotype was counted between two and nine times. J is TRBJ2-5 and V is TRBV11-2; 9 bases align to TRBD1. The germline CDR1 and CDR2 sequences are SGHAT and FQNNGV. CDR3 size: 16 residues. After removal of 5 bases from V and 2 bases from J, the junction contained 9 bases not matched to a gene. As DNA, the CDR3 is TGTGCCAGCAGCAATATGCGGGGGACAGGGCAAGAGACCCAGTACTTC. It translates to CASSNMRGTGQETQYF.

This clonotype was recorded once. This rearrangement joins TRBV10-3 to TRBJ2-1, with 8 bases matching TRBD2. Per germline, CDR1 ENHRY and CDR2 SYGVKD. The CDR3 covers 16 residues. J gave up 4 bases and V 10 bases, and 15 bases lay outside the gene matches. The CDR3: CATKSPAGATYNEQFF. As DNA, the CDR3 is TGTGCCACCAAGAGCCCAGCGGGGGCCACTTACAATGAGCAGTTCTTC.

This clonotype was found a few times. The chain is built from TRBV18 and TRBJ2-3, with D perhaps TRBD2 (5 bases). CDR1 is KGHSH, CDR2 LQKENI, per germline. The CDR3 has 17 residues. V lost 3 bases and J 5 bases, leaving 21 bases between the germline ends. DNA of the CDR3: TGTGCCAGCTCACCTGGCGGCGGCATTGGAGGCAGAGATACGCAGTATTTT. Translating it yields CASSPGGGIGGRDTQYF. Complete variable domain (other parts from reference TRBV18 and TRBJ2-3): NAGVMQNPRHLVRRRGQEARLRCSPMKGHSHVYWYRQLPEEGLKFMVYLQKENIIDESGMPKERFSAEFPKEGPSILRIQQVVRGDSAAYFCASSPGGGIGGRDTQYFGPGTRLTVL.

This clonotype was found a few times. The J gene is TRBJ1-2, the V gene TRBV5-5, with D possibly TRBD1 on 5 matching bases. V shed 0 bases and J shed 3 bases, with 15 bases lying between them. Looked up from germline, CDR1 is SGHKS and CDR2 is YYEKEE (reference sequence). The CDR3 totals 16 residues. The CDR3 nucleotides read TGTGCCAGCAGCTTGGAGATGGGACGGACCGACTATGGCTACACCTTC. Its translation is CASSLEMGRTDYGYTF.

The chain employs TRBV6-6 and TRBJ1-1; maybe TRBD1 (5 bases). This CDR3 contains 15 residues. V lost 5 bases to trimming and J lost 1 base, with 14 bases between them. Germline assignment: CDR1 MNHNY and CDR2 SVGAGI (reference sequence). CDR3 nucleotides: TGTGCCAGCAGTCCCAGGGCCAGGACGAACACTGAAGCTTTCTTT. Protein sequence: CASSPRARTNTEAFF.

In this sample, this clonotype turned up a few times. V is TRBV6-6 and J is TRBJ2-7; 8 positions match TRBD2. The germline gives CDR1 MNHNY, CDR2 SVGAGI (reference sequence). Trimming cost V 0 bases and J 2 bases; bases outside gene matches: 9. This CDR3 has 17 amino acids. In nucleotides, the CDR3 is TGTGCCAGCAGTTACTCGCCAAGCGGGGGCCTTACCTACGAGCAGTACTTC. This sequence encodes CASSYSPSGGLTYEQYF.

This clonotype has ten or more counts. The rearrangement links TRBV5-6 to TRBJ2-4; possibly TRBD1 or TRBD2 for D (5 bases each). CDR1 is SGHDT and CDR2 is YYEEEE in the germline V gene. The CDR3 contains 13 residues. V lost 5 bases and J 8 bases, leaving 14 bases between the germline ends. The CDR3 protein is CASRLFRGDIQYF. The CDR3 DNA follows: TGTGCCAGCAGATTGTTCCGGGGCGACATTCAGTACTTC.

V is TRBV4-2 and J is TRBJ2-1, with D perhaps matching TRBD1 (6 bases). This CDR3 spans 17 amino acids. Per the germline V gene, CDR1 is LGHNA and CDR2 is YNFKEQ. Deletions cut 3 bases from V and 4 bases from J, with 19 bases between. CDR3 sequence reads: CASSHNPGQTVYNEQFF. The DNA for the CDR3 is TGTGCCAGCAGCCATAATCCGGGACAAACCGTATACAATGAGCAGTTCTTC.

V is TRBV9 and J is TRBJ2-1; 9 nucleotides match TRBD2. Germline V gene lookup returns CDR1 SGDLS and CDR2 YYNGEE. V was clipped by 2 bases and J by 6 bases; unmatched bases: 12. The CDR3 is 17 amino acids. The DNA for the CDR3 is TGTGCCAGCAGCGTTTCTAGCGGGGTATCGTTTATCAATGAGCAGTTCTTC. Amino acids: CASSVSSGVSFINEQFF. Full variable domain (outside the CDR3, taken from reference TRBV9 and TRBJ2-1): DSGVTQTPKHLITATGQRVTLRCSPRSGDLSVYWYQQSLDQGLQFLIQYYNGEERAKGNILERFSAQQFPDLHSELNLSSLELGDSALYFCASSVSSGVSFINEQFFGPGTRLTVL.

This clonotype has just one count. The V and J genes are TRBV7-2 and TRBJ2-3; weak D call: TRBD2 (5 bases). Trimming cost V 7 bases and J 0 bases, with 17 bases left between them. The CDR3 extends over 16 amino acids. Germline assignment: CDR1 SGHTA and CDR2 FQGNSA. In nucleotides, the CDR3 is TGTGCCAGCACCCGACGACGAGCGGATAGCACAGATACGCAGTATTTT. It specifies CASTRRRADSTDTQYF.

This chain joins TRBV20-1 and TRBJ2-4; D may correspond to TRBD1 or TRBD2 (6 bases each). CDR1 DFQATT and CDR2 SNEGSKA come from the germline V gene (reference sequence). V gave up 1 base and J gave up 13 bases, with 20 bases separating them. The CDR3 spans 14 residues. CDR3: CSARGSAQGSGQYF. DNA of the CDR3: TGCAGTGCTAGAGGGTCTGCGCAGGGGAGCGGGCAGTACTTC.

The chain uses TRBV28 and TRBJ2-3, with D tentatively TRBD1 or TRBD2 (6 bases each). V was cut by 6 bases and J by 2 bases, with 15 bases left in between. Germline V lookup: CDR1 MDHEN, CDR2 SYDVKM. There are 15 residues in the CDR3. CDR3 protein: CASSLGGHLTDTQYF. The DNA for the CDR3 is TGTGCCAGCAGCCTCGGGGGACACCTCACAGATACGCAGTATTTT.

This clonotype was counted at least ten times. This chain connects TRBV10-3 to TRBJ2-5, with 13 bases matching TRBD2. J gave up 5 bases and V 6 bases, and 3 bases lay outside the gene matches. The CDR3 totals 14 residues. CDR1 is ENHRY, CDR2 SYGVKD, per germline. Written as DNA, the CDR3 is TGTGCCATCAGCGGACTAGCGGGGGAGGAGACCCAGTACTTC. Protein product: CAISGLAGEETQYF.

The V call is TRBV30, the J call TRBJ1-6; unclear D gene. Germline V gives CDR1 GTSNPN, CDR2 SVGIG (reference sequence). The CDR3 runs 15 residues. The V gene lost 0 bases and the J gene lost 8 bases, with 14 bases spanning the gap. Here the CDR3 DNA reads TGTGCCTGGAGTGTAGGGTGGGCAGAGGATTCACCCCTCCACTTT. It translates to CAWSVGWAEDSPLHF.

The chain joins TRBV2 to TRBJ2-3; TRBD1 is a possible D gene (5 bases). Between the trimmed V and J ends, which lost 8 bases and 3 bases, there was a span of 12 bases. The CDR3 is 13 amino acids. Germline CDR1 and CDR2: SNHLY and FYNNEI. CDR3 nucleotides: TGTGCCAGCCGACAGACGTTAACAGATACGCAGTATTTT. Its protein product is CASRQTLTDTQYF. The variable domain in full, completed from reference TRBV2 and TRBJ2-3, reads EPEVTQTPSHQVTQMGQEVILRCVPISNHLYFYWYRQILGQKVEFLVSFYNNEISEKSEIFDDQFSVERPDGSNFTLKIRSTKLEDSAMYFCASRQTLTDTQYFGPGTRLTVL.

Note on this clonotype: This may arise from a read error, as a much more abundant clone is one base away. The chain recombines TRBV7-2 with TRBJ2-1; tentatively, D is TRBD2 (5 bases). V lost 8 bases and J 8 bases, leaving 28 bases between the germline ends. CDR3 size: 17 residues. Germline loops: CDR1 SGHTA, CDR2 FQGNSA. In DNA form, the CDR3 reads TGTGCCAGCGGCCCACGAAAAAGTACTAGACCACCTCATGAGCAGTTCTTC. It specifies CASGPRKSTRPPHEQFF. Using reference TRBV7-2 and TRBJ2-1 for the parts outside the CDR3, the full variable domain is GAGVSQSPSNKVTEKGKDVELRCDPISGHTALYWYRQSLGQGLEFLIYFQGNSAPDKSGLPSDRFSAERTGGSVSTLTIQRTQQEDSAVYLCASGPRKSTRPPHEQFFGPGTRLTVL.

The gene calls are TRBV6-5 and TRBJ2-7; D is perhaps TRBD1 (6 bases). The germline V gene encodes CDR1 MNHEY and CDR2 SVGAGI. This CDR3 spans 15 amino acids. V lost 6 bases, J lost 0 bases, and 15 bases lay in between. In DNA form, the CDR3 reads TGTGCCAGCAGCCGGTTTGGGGACACCTCCTACGAGCAGTACTTC. Its protein is CASSRFGDTSYEQYF.

The CDR3 bases are TGTGCCAGCAGTGCCCCCCTCGGGACAACATACCACGAGCAGTACTTC. Translation gives CASSAPLGTTYHEQYF. This chain connects TRBV6-1 to TRBJ2-7; D is possibly TRBD1 (6 bases). V dropped 4 bases and J dropped 5 bases, with 21 bases sitting between them. The CDR3 covers 16 residues. Germline V CDR1 and CDR2: MNHNS, SASEGT.

This clonotype was seen a handful of times. V usage is TRBV20-1 and J usage is TRBJ2-2; tentative D call: TRBD1 (5 bases). Trimming took off 0 bases at V and 1 base at J, with 9 bases between the two ends. CDR3 length: 15 residues. In germline, CDR1 is DFQATT, CDR2 SNEGSKA (reference sequence). As DNA, the CDR3 is TGCAGTGCTAGAGAGCCAGGGATGAACACCGGGGAGCTGTTTTTT. Encoded protein: CSAREPGMNTGELFF.

This clonotype occurred a few times. This chain joins TRBV30 and TRBJ2-1, with D possibly matching TRBD2 (6 bases). The CDR3 sequence is 13 residues long. In germline, CDR1 is GTSNPN, CDR2 SVGIG (reference sequence). V was trimmed by 3 bases and J by 3 bases, leaving 9 bases between them. The CDR3 coding sequence is TGTGCCTGGAGGGCGGGAAACTACAATGAGCAGTTCTTC. Its translation is CAWRAGNYNEQFF. The full variable domain, its missing parts supplied by reference TRBV30 and TRBJ2-1, is SQTIHQWPATLVQPVGSPLSLECTVEGTSNPNLYWYRQAAGRGLQLLFYSVGIGQISSEVPQNLSASRPQDRQFILSSKKLLLSDSGFYLCAWRAGNYNEQFFGPGTRLTVL.

Details on this clonotype: At one end, the junction sequence differs from germline, possibly due to a read error. The V gene is TRBV10-3, the J gene TRBJ1-1; no clear D gene. The length of the CDR3 is 13 residues. Germline CDR1 ENHRY, CDR2 SYGVKD. The CDR3 sequence: CAGKTDLNTGAFF. The CDR3 region has the DNA TGTGCCGGCAAAACGGACCTGAACACTGGAGCTTTCTTT.